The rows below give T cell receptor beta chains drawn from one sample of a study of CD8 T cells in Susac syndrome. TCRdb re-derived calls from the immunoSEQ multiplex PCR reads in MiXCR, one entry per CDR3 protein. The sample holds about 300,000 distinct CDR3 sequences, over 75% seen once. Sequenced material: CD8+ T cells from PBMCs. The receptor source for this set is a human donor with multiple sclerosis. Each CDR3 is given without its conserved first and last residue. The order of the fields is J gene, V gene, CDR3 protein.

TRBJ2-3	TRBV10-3	AISEGSRETDTQY
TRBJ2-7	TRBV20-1	SARGTREYEQY
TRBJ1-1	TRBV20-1	SARDPVRQGPMNTEAF
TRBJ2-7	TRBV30	AWSRDSSYEQY
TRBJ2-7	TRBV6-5	ASSSTWTSGGYEQY
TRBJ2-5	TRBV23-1	AQSRTGAHERETQY
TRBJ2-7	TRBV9	ASSPPGLAGLYEQY
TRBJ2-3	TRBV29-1	SSGTSGPSDTQY
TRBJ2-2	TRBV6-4	ASSDTSEDTGELF
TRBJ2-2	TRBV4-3	ASSHPRVGGELF
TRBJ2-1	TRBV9	ASSGSGTSFDNEQF
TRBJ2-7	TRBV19	ASSYTGTGDYEQY
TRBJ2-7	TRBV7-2	ASSNGQGPSYEQY
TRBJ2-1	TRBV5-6	ASSGKGYYNEQF
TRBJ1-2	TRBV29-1	SAKGQGLSGPYGYT
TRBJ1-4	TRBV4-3	ASSQDSEGGTNEKLF
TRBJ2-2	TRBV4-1	ASSPGARGGELF
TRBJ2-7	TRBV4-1	ASSRLTSAAYEQY
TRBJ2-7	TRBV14	ASRHKRDRGFEQY
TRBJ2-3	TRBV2	ASMQAGTLADTQY
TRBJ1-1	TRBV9	ASSVVAGAEAF
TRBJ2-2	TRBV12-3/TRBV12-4	ASSLAPRLAGTGELF
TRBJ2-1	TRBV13	ASSLIDHNEQF
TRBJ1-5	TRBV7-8	ASSSLYQPQH
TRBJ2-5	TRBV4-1	ASSQDLGVETQY
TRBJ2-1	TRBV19	ASSITSPSSYNEQF
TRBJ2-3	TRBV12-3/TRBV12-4	ASTLGGTDTQY
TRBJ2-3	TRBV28	ASRTRAGGHTDTQY
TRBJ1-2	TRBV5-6	ASSLGVGTYGYT
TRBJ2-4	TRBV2	ASDGLSVAKNIQY
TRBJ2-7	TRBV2	ASTSGTGGYEQY
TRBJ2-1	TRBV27	ASSLGGGHEQF
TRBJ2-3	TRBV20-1	SARGLHGDTQY
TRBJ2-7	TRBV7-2	ASSGRSNYEQY
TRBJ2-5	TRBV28	ASSTTGTAQETQY
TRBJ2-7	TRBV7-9	ASSSAGRGYEQY